The 25 T cell receptor beta chains below come from one sample, sequenced in a study of blood T cell repertoires in COVID-19. Produced via immunoSEQ multiplex PCR; TCRdb's table is partial and in-frame only. This table has some 260,000 clones, 80% to 90% appearing once. Sequencing used PBMCs or T cells enriched from blood (not recorded which). These receptors came from a man in his forties who had recovered from COVID-19.

This chain connects TRBV6-4 to TRBJ2-4, with TRBD2 matching over 9 bases. Germline trimming cut 6 bases from V and 4 bases from J; bases unmatched to any gene: 10. CDR3 length equals 16 residues. Germline values: CDR1 MRHNA, CDR2 SNTAGT. The CDR3 DNA reads TGTGCCAGCAGGCGGGGGGGCCCGAAGTCGAAAAACATTCAGTACTTC. This codes for CASRRGGPKSKNIQYF.

The chain is built from TRBV11-3 and TRBJ2-3, with D maybe TRBD2 (6 bases). Germline values: CDR1 SGHNT, CDR2 YENEEA. The CDR3 is 14 amino acids. The ends were cut back, 6 bases at V and 2 bases at J, with 12 bases in the middle. CDR3 amino acids: CASSLRTNTDTQYF. CDR3 DNA: TGTGCCAGCAGTCTTAGGACTAACACAGATACGCAGTATTTT.

CDR3 loop: CASVFYYEQYF. The CDR3 region has the DNA TGTGCCAGTGTGTTTTACTACGAGCAGTACTTC. The chain is built from TRBV6-5 and TRBJ2-7; D is undetermined. The germline gives CDR1 MNHEY, CDR2 SVGAGI. The CDR3 loop spans 11 amino acids. Trimming pared 9 bases from V and 3 bases from J, leaving 9 bases between.

The chain is built from TRBV7-2 and TRBJ2-2, with 9 bases identical to TRBD2. Germline CDR1 is SGHTA and CDR2 is FQGNSA. This CDR3 has 16 amino acids. The V and J ends lost 3 bases and 4 bases, in that order; junction bases with no gene match: 6. The CDR3 region is CASSFGGTSSTGELFF. The CDR3, as DNA: TGTGCCAGCAGCTTCGGCGGGACTAGCAGCACCGGGGAGCTGTTTTTT. Combining the CDR3 with reference TRBV7-2 and TRBJ2-2 gives the whole variable domain GAGVSQSPSNKVTEKGKDVELRCDPISGHTALYWYRQSLGQGLEFLIYFQGNSAPDKSGLPSDRFSAERTGGSVSTLTIQRTQQEDSAVYLCASSFGGTSSTGELFFGEGSRLTVL.

The rearrangement joins TRBV12-3 or TRBV12-4 to TRBJ1-1, with a tentative D call TRBD1 (5 bases). The CDR3 length is 11 residues. V lost 8 bases to trimming and J lost 4 bases, with 8 bases between them. In nucleotides, the CDR3 is TGTGCCAGCGGGGCCCCCACTGAAGCTTTCTTT. This sequence encodes CASGAPTEAFF.

The V and J genes are TRBV2 and TRBJ1-2; a weak D match, TRBD1 (5 bases). Trimming pared 2 bases from V and 4 bases from J, leaving 8 bases between. In germline, CDR1 is SNHLY, CDR2 FYNNEI. The CDR3 is 13 residues long. The CDR3: CASSEQGVYGYTF. Here the CDR3 DNA reads TGTGCCAGCAGTGAACAAGGGGTCTATGGCTACACCTTC. Drawing the rest from reference TRBV2 and TRBJ1-2, the complete variable domain is EPEVTQTPSHQVTQMGQEVILRCVPISNHLYFYWYRQILGQKVEFLVSFYNNEISEKSEIFDDQFSVERPDGSNFTLKIRSTKLEDSAMYFCASSEQGVYGYTFGSGTRLTVV.

The V call is TRBV6-5, the J call TRBJ1-6, with D uncertain. Germline lookup yields CDR1 MNHEY and CDR2 SVGAGI. V gave up 4 bases and J gave up 9 bases, with 7 bases separating them. The CDR3 length is 12 residues. The CDR3 protein is CASSSFLSPLHF. CDR3 bases: TGTGCCAGCAGTTCCTTTCTTTCACCCCTCCACTTT.

The CDR3 DNA reads TGTGCCAGCAGTTCCCCCTTGACAAGTGGGGGGGAGACCCAGTACTTC. Its translation: CASSSPLTSGGETQYF. This chain links TRBV28 with TRBJ2-5; D perhaps matches TRBD2 (6 bases). The CDR3 totals 16 residues. Germline CDR1 MDHEN, CDR2 SYDVKM. The V gene lost 4 bases and the J gene lost 5 bases, with 20 bases spanning the gap.

J is TRBJ2-7 and V is TRBV7-8; D not certain. The germline CDR1 and CDR2 sequences are SGHVS and FQNEAQ. Trimming pared 1 base from V and 5 bases from J, leaving 3 bases between. This CDR3 spans 11 amino acids. CDR3 in amino acids: CASSLGDEQYF. CDR3 nucleotides: TGTGCCAGCAGCTTAGGCGACGAGCAGTACTTC.

The rearrangement links TRBV7-2 to TRBJ2-1; 12 bases line up with TRBD2. Trimming took 5 bases from V and 9 from J; bases not matched to a gene: 8. This CDR3 is built from 15 residues. Germline CDR1 and CDR2: SGHTA and FQGNSA. The CDR3 coding sequence is TGTGCCAGCAGCACACGGACTAGCGGGGTTGCTGAGCAGTTCTTC. Translation: CASSTRTSGVAEQFF. Looking up the rest from reference TRBV7-2 and TRBJ2-1 gives the full variable domain: GAGVSQSPSNKVTEKGKDVELRCDPISGHTALYWYRQSLGQGLEFLIYFQGNSAPDKSGLPSDRFSAERTGGSVSTLTIQRTQQEDSAVYLCASSTRTSGVAEQFFGPGTRLTVL.

This chain links TRBV14 with TRBJ2-2; 11 bases fit TRBD2. Germline assignment: CDR1 SGHDN and CDR2 FVKESK. Germline trimming cut 4 bases from V and 6 bases from J; bases unmatched to any gene: 16. The CDR3 contains 19 residues. The CDR3 here is CASSPTARGSGGAPGELFF. For the CDR3, the DNA is TGTGCCAGCAGCCCAACCGCAAGAGGTAGCGGGGGGGCCCCCGGGGAGCTGTTTTTT.

The chain employs TRBV7-9 and TRBJ1-2; 10 nucleotides align to TRBD1. Trimming cost V 5 bases and J 8 bases; bases outside gene matches: 8. This CDR3 has 14 amino acids. Per germline, CDR1 SEHNR and CDR2 FQNEAQ (reference sequence). The CDR3 DNA is TGTGCCAGCAGCCCTCGACAGGGGGCGGACGGCTACACCTTC. Its protein is CASSPRQGADGYTF.

This chain links TRBV10-3 with TRBJ1-5; 9 positions agree with TRBD1. J lost 0 bases, V lost 4 bases, and 4 bases had no gene match. The CDR3 runs to 16 residues. Germline V lookup: CDR1 ENHRY, CDR2 SYGVKD. As DNA, the CDR3 is TGTGCCATCAGTGGACAGGGGGGATTTAGCAATCAGCCCCAGCATTTT. It translates to CAISGQGGFSNQPQHF.

V usage is TRBV29-1 and J usage is TRBJ1-2, with D hard to call. This CDR3 is built from 11 residues. CDR1 and CDR2 (germline): SQVTM, ANQGSEA. Trimming removed 0 bases from V and 4 bases from J, with 3 bases in between. CDR3 sequence reads: CSVEDIYGYTF. DNA for the CDR3: TGCAGCGTTGAAGATATCTATGGCTACACCTTC.

The gene calls are TRBV12-3 or TRBV12-4 and TRBJ1-4; the D is unclear. This CDR3 is built from 13 residues. Trimming pared 3 bases from V and 7 bases from J, leaving 9 bases between. The DNA of the CDR3 is TGTGCCAGCAGTTTGCTGGTGAGTGAAAAACTGTTTTTT. It specifies CASSLLVSEKLFF.

This clone was observed a few times. This sample also contains other DNA sequences that code for the same CDR3. CDR3 in DNA: TGTGCCAGCAGCTTAGGGGGGGGTCAGCCCCAGCATTTT. Translated, it gives CASSLGGGQPQHF. The chain couples TRBV11-2 to TRBJ1-5; a weak D match, TRBD1 (5 bases). Germline CDR1 and CDR2: SGHAT and FQNNGV. The length of the CDR3 is 13 residues. V lost 1 base and J 6 bases, leaving 7 bases between the germline ends.

The V gene is TRBV4-1, the J gene TRBJ2-1; TRBD2 agrees at 11 bases. Germline V CDR1 and CDR2: MGHRA, YSYEKL. The V and J ends lost 5 bases and 2 bases, in that order; junction bases with no gene match: 5. The CDR3 consists of 16 residues. DNA for the CDR3: TGCGCCAGCAGCAATAGCGGGAGGGCCGCCTACAATGAGCAGTTCTTC. This codes for CASSNSGRAAYNEQFF.

This chain joins TRBV11-2 and TRBJ2-7; 8 nucleotides agree with TRBD2. The CDR3 consists of 14 residues. The V and J ends lost 5 bases and 5 bases, in that order; junction bases with no gene match: 8. The germline CDR1 and CDR2 sequences are SGHAT and FQNNGV. The CDR3 loop reads CASSPIAGTHEQYF. CDR3 nucleotide sequence: TGTGCCAGCAGCCCTATAGCGGGGACCCACGAGCAGTACTTC.

The genes are TRBV4-3 and TRBJ2-3; 7 nucleotides agree with TRBD1. CDR3 size: 15 residues. The germline gives CDR1 LGHNA, CDR2 YSLEER. V was clipped by 4 bases and J by 4 bases; unmatched bases: 8. CDR3 region: CASSLTYRGADTQYF. CDR3 nucleotides: TGCGCCAGCAGCCTTACTTACAGGGGAGCAGATACGCAGTATTTT.

A note on this clone: The same CDR3 is also encoded by other DNA sequences in this sample. The J gene is TRBJ2-5, the V gene TRBV5-1; 11 nucleotides align to TRBD2. The CDR3 has 16 residues. The trim removed 4 bases at V and 2 bases at J, leaving 7 bases unmatched. The germline V gene encodes CDR1 SGHRS and CDR2 YFSETQ. The chain's CDR3 is CASSPGTSGTQETQYF. CDR3 nucleotide sequence: TGCGCCAGCAGCCCCGGGACTAGCGGTACTCAAGAGACCCAGTACTTC.

The V and J genes are TRBV4-2 and TRBJ1-5; 7 nucleotides agree with TRBD1. V trimming: 4 bases; J trimming: 7 bases; junction bases outside the gene matches: 13. CDR3 length: 16 amino acids. Germline CDR1 is LGHNA and CDR2 is YNFKEQ. The DNA for the CDR3 is TGTGCCAGCAGCCGAGCTGGGACAGACAATCGACAGCCCCAGCATTTT. Protein product: CASSRAGTDNRQPQHF.

The chain couples TRBV3-1 (or the pseudogene TRBV3-2) to TRBJ2-7, with 8 bases aligning to TRBD1. The CDR3 sequence is 15 residues long. CDR1 LGHDT and CDR2 YNNKEL come from the germline V gene (reference sequence). The junction had 4 bases not matched to a gene; V was cut back by 3 bases and J by 0 bases. CDR3 bases: TGTGCCAGCAGCCAGCTCGGGACAGGCTCCTACGAGCAGTACTTC. Its protein is CASSQLGTGSYEQYF.

The chain uses TRBV5-1 and TRBJ1-1; 7 bases agree with TRBD1. Trimming at V came to 7 bases and at J to 4 bases, leaving 10 bases not matched to a gene. CDR1 and CDR2 (germline): SGHRS, YFSETQ. The CDR3 totals 14 residues. CDR3 in amino acids: CASGAGGKGTEAFF. The CDR3 DNA reads as TGCGCCAGCGGGGCAGGGGGTAAGGGCACTGAAGCTTTCTTT.

The CDR3 DNA is TGCGCCAGCAGCTTGATGGGGCAGGGGACCCAGTACTTC. This sequence encodes CASSLMGQGTQYF. V and J are TRBV5-1 and TRBJ2-5; D possibly corresponds to TRBD1 (5 bases). V was cut by 1 base and J by 7 bases, with 11 bases left in between. The CDR3 sequence is 13 residues long. Germline V CDR1 and CDR2: SGHRS, YFSETQ.

The CDR3 DNA is TGTGCCAGCAGCTTATCGACAGGGCTTGAGCAGTTCTTC. Encoded protein: CASSLSTGLEQFF. The V gene is TRBV11-2, the J gene TRBJ2-1; 7 bases line up with TRBD1. The germline gives CDR1 SGHAT, CDR2 FQNNGV. This CDR3 region has 13 residues. The trim removed 2 bases at V and 9 bases at J, leaving 4 bases unmatched. Filled out from reference TRBV11-2 and TRBJ2-1, the complete variable domain reads EAGVAQSPRYKIIEKRQSVAFWCNPISGHATLYWYQQILGQGPKLLIQFQNNGVVDDSQLPKDRFSAERLKGVDSTLKIQPAKLEDSAVYLCASSLSTGLEQFFGPGTRLTVL.